This T cell receptor (beta chain) was identified in a study of T cell responses to AZD1222 COVID-19 vaccine. This CDR3 is built from 14 residues. Trimming took off 8 bases at V and 9 bases at J, with 17 bases between the two ends. CDR1 is MNHEY, CDR2 SMNVEV, per germline (reference sequence). Broader study findings: Repertoires in all cases were sampled only once the peak T cell response had passed. Only six individuals given AZD1222 were seropositive at baseline.

The repertoire was sequenced with immunoSEQ multiplex PCR; TCRdb's copy has only in-frame clones and lacks some. Among 110,000 to 150,000 clones listed, roughly 93% were seen once. This clone was found once. Its antigen is still unknown. Sequencing was performed on peripheral blood, taken on day 0 of AZD1222 vaccination. The sequence was collected from an adult in good health. This rearrangement joins TRBV27 to TRBJ1-6; D is ambiguous. The CDR3 region is CASGHERRGSPLHF. The CDR3 nucleotides read TGTGCCAGCGGTCACGAAAGACGCGGTTCACCCCTCCACTTT.